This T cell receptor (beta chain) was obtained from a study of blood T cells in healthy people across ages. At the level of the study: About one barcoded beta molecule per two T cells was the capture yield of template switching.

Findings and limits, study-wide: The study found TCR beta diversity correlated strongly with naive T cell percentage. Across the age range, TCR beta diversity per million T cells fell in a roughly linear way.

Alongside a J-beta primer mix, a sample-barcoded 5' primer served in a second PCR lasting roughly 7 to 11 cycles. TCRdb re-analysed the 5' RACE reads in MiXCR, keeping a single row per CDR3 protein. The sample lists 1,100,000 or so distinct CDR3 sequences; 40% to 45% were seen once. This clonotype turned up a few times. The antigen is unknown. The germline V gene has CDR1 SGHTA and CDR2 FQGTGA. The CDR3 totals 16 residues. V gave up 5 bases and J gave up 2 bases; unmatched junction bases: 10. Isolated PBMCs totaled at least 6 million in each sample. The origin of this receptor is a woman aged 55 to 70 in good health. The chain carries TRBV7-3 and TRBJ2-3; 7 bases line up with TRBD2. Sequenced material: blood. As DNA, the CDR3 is TGTGCCAGCAGCCCCGTGCCCCGGGACTACACAGATACGCAGTATTTT. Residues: CASSPVPRDYTDTQYF.